These 5 T cell receptor beta chains originate from one sample sequenced in a study of blood T cell repertoires in COVID-19. Sequencing used immunoSEQ multiplex PCR; TCRdb keeps in-frame clones, though not all of them. The sample carries about 14,000 clones, 84% recorded once. The sample comprised peripheral blood. The receptors were gathered from a man aged 50 or older with active COVID-19.

This clone showed up just once. The chain combines TRBV4-1 with TRBJ2-1; 8 bases agree with TRBD1. J gave up 8 bases and V 4 bases, and 7 bases lay outside the gene matches. Germline CDR1 MGHRA, CDR2 YSYEKL. The CDR3 runs 14 residues. This CDR3 is CASSLGQGRDEQFF. The CDR3 nucleotides read TGCGCCAGCAGCCTAGGACAGGGTAGGGATGAGCAGTTCTTC.

The chain employs TRBV18 and TRBJ2-7; 8 bases line up with TRBD1. CDR1 is KGHSH and CDR2 is LQKENI in the germline V gene. Germline trimming cut 4 bases from V and 7 bases from J; bases unmatched to any gene: 18. The CDR3 length is 17 residues. This CDR3 is CASSLNMPGQEAQEQYF. The CDR3 DNA reads as TGTGCCAGCTCACTTAATATGCCGGGACAGGAGGCTCAAGAGCAGTACTTC.

The chain links TRBV5-6 to TRBJ2-6; no reliable D call. The CDR3 sequence is 18 residues long. Germline CDR1 is SGHDT and CDR2 is YYEEEE. Trimming removed 1 base at V and 4 bases at J, with 18 bases between. CDR3 sequence: CASSLFDGPPVGANVLTF. The CDR3 region has the DNA TGTGCCAGCAGCTTGTTTGATGGCCCTCCCGTCGGGGCCAACGTCCTGACTTTC.

V usage is TRBV7-3 and J usage is TRBJ2-7, with 9 bases that match TRBD2. CDR3 length equals 14 residues. Trimming took 5 bases from V and 3 from J; bases not matched to a gene: 5. CDR1 and CDR2 from the germline V gene are SGHTA and FQGTGA. Here the CDR3 reads CASSISGGDYEQYF. The DNA for the CDR3 is TGTGCCAGCAGCATTAGCGGGGGTGACTACGAGCAGTACTTC. Together with reference TRBV7-3 and TRBJ2-7, the CDR3 gives the full variable domain: GAGVSQTPSNKVTEKGKYVELRCDPISGHTALYWYRQSLGQGPEFLIYFQGTGAADDSGLPNDRFFAVRPEGSVSTLKIQRTERGDSAVYLCASSISGGDYEQYFGPGTRLTVT.

The chain joins TRBV29-1 to TRBJ2-7, with a weak D call TRBD2 (6 bases). Trimming removed 4 bases at V and 1 base at J, with 11 bases between. The CDR3 totals 13 residues. CDR1 is SQVTM and CDR2 is ANQGSEA in the germline V gene. CDR3 loop: CSVVGGTSYEQYF. The DNA of the CDR3 is TGCAGCGTTGTTGGGGGGACGTCCTACGAGCAGTACTTC.